Shown below are 21 T cell receptor beta chains from a single sample sequenced in a study of beta chain features in type 1 diabetes. Expressed TCRB transcripts were sequenced after all isolated RNA was converted to cDNA. TCRdb's table, derived via immunoSEQ multiplex PCR, lists solely in-frame clones and lacks some. The data show fewer than 250,000 clones, 13% to 15% seen once. The sample taken for sequencing was naive CD4+ T cells from blood. These receptors all stem from a woman in her forties in good health.

In its sample, this clone was seen a few times. This chain connects TRBV7-9 to TRBJ2-4; the match to TRBD1 covers 8 bases. This CDR3 has 16 amino acids. With V trimmed by 1 base and J by 7 bases, 9 bases remained unmatched. The germline V gene has CDR1 SEHNR and CDR2 FQNEAQ (reference sequence). The CDR3 sequence is CASSLDGQGTENIQYF. CDR3 DNA sequence: TGTGCCAGCAGCTTAGACGGACAGGGTACGGAGAACATTCAGTACTTC.

The chain combines TRBV7-8 with TRBJ1-6; D unresolved. This CDR3 is built from 13 residues. The V and J ends lost 6 bases and 14 bases respectively, with 17 bases between them. Germline V gene lookup returns CDR1 SGHVS and CDR2 FQNEAQ. CDR3 nucleotide sequence: TGTGCCAGCAGTTACCGCCTGTTTCAGTCCCTCCACTTT. This codes for CASSYRLFQSLHF.

This clone has a handful of counts. The chain is built from TRBV7-9 and TRBJ2-3; 11 nucleotides align to TRBD1. Germline assignment: CDR1 SEHNR and CDR2 FQNEAQ (reference sequence). The V and J ends lost 5 bases and 5 bases, in that order; junction bases with no gene match: 3. The CDR3 has 14 amino acids. The CDR3 coding sequence is TGTGCCAGCAGCCGGGGACAGGGGGAAGATACGCAGTATTTT. It translates to CASSRGQGEDTQYF.

In its sample, this clone was seen a few times. The J gene is TRBJ2-1, the V gene TRBV5-1; D might be TRBD2 (5 bases). CDR1 is SGHRS and CDR2 is YFSETQ in the germline V gene. The V gene lost 2 bases and the J gene lost 6 bases, with 9 bases spanning the gap. The CDR3 sequence is 13 residues long. CDR3 nucleotide sequence: TGCGCCAGCAGCTTAGGACTGAGCAATGAGCAGTTCTTC. Protein product: CASSLGLSNEQFF.

This clone has a handful of counts. V and J are TRBV2 and TRBJ2-2; a possible D gene is TRBD1 (6 bases). The CDR3 totals 13 residues. Germline V gives CDR1 SNHLY, CDR2 FYNNEI. V lost 4 bases and J 8 bases, leaving 11 bases between the germline ends. CDR3 region: CASSASGAGELFF. The CDR3 region has the DNA TGTGCCAGCAGTGCATCAGGGGCGGGGGAGCTGTTTTTT.

This chain connects TRBV5-4 to TRBJ1-2; TRBD1 matches 9 bases. With 4 bases clipped from V and 7 bases from J, the junction kept 5 bases outside the gene matches. The length of the CDR3 is 13 residues. Germline values: CDR1 SGHNT, CDR2 YYREEE (reference sequence). The CDR3 protein is CASSAQGAGGYTF. As DNA, the CDR3 is TGTGCCAGCAGCGCACAGGGGGCTGGTGGCTACACCTTC.

This clone was seen only a few times. The V call is TRBV5-4, the J call TRBJ2-1, with 9 nucleotides matching TRBD2. The V gene end was trimmed by 4 bases and the J gene end by 3 bases; junction bases not matched to a gene: 8. The V gene's germline CDR1 is SGHNT and CDR2 YYREEE (reference sequence). The CDR3 length is 16 residues. DNA of the CDR3: TGTGCCAGCAGCCTGTCTAGCGGGGCCAACTACAATGAGCAGTTCTTC. Protein sequence: CASSLSSGANYNEQFF.

This clone turned up a few times. The chain links TRBV19 to TRBJ2-5, with TRBD2 matching over 8 bases. Trimming cost V 3 bases and J 4 bases; bases outside gene matches: 1. The length of the CDR3 is 13 residues. The germline V gene encodes CDR1 LNHDA and CDR2 SQIVND (reference sequence). For the CDR3, the DNA is TGTGCCAGTAGTATCCGGGGGGGAGAGACCCAGTACTTC. Residues: CASSIRGGETQYF.

The chain couples TRBV20-1 to TRBJ1-3, with D unclear. V lost 3 bases to trimming and J lost 11 bases, with 11 bases between them. CDR1 and CDR2 from the germline V gene are DFQATT and SNEGSKA (reference sequence). This CDR3 comprises 11 residues. For the CDR3, the DNA is TGCAGTGCTAGCTTCGGGGTATCCATATATTTT. Translation: CSASFGVSIYF.

The chain is built from TRBV19 and TRBJ2-2; 8 bases fit TRBD2. The CDR3 spans 16 residues. The germline gives CDR1 LNHDA, CDR2 SQIVND (reference sequence). The V and J ends lost 7 bases and 5 bases, in that order; junction bases with no gene match: 12. The CDR3 loop reads CASKTNIAGRTGELFF. The DNA for the CDR3 is TGTGCCAGTAAAACGAACATAGCGGGACGGACCGGGGAGCTGTTTTTT.

This rearrangement joins TRBV7-9 to TRBJ1-1; tentative D call: TRBD1 (5 bases). Germline V gives CDR1 SEHNR, CDR2 FQNEAQ (reference sequence). V lost 5 bases and J lost 2, with 21 bases in between. The CDR3 spans 17 residues. CDR3 nucleotide sequence: TGTGCCAGCAGCCGCCTTCTTGATTTGGGGGGAAACACTGAAGCTTTCTTT. Translated, it gives CASSRLLDLGGNTEAFF.

This clone was seen only a few times. V is TRBV4-2 and J is TRBJ1-1; TRBD1 matches 9 bases. CDR1 is LGHNA, CDR2 YNFKEQ, per germline. The CDR3 has 20 amino acids. V shed 1 base, J shed 0 bases, and the junction held 15 bases outside the gene matches. The CDR3 spells CASSQADWMGQGRMNTEAFF. In DNA, the CDR3 is TGTGCCAGCAGCCAAGCCGACTGGATGGGACAGGGAAGGATGAACACTGAAGCTTTCTTT.

The chain joins TRBV5-1 to TRBJ2-1; TRBD2 aligns across 10 bases. Germline lookup yields CDR1 SGHRS and CDR2 YFSETQ. CDR3 size: 20 residues. V trimming: 0 bases; J trimming: 0 bases; junction bases outside the gene matches: 12. The CDR3 spells CASSLGRKLAGRSSYNEQFF. In DNA form, the CDR3 reads TGCGCCAGCAGCTTGGGGAGAAAACTAGCGGGAAGGAGCTCCTACAATGAGCAGTTCTTC.

This clone was seen a few times. This chain links TRBV5-6 with TRBJ2-7; D not resolved. The CDR3 sequence is 13 residues long. V was shortened by 0 bases and J by 4 bases, with 8 bases between the two germline ends. Germline loops: CDR1 SGHDT, CDR2 YYEEEE. The CDR3 bases are TGTGCCAGCAGCTTGGCCACACCATACGAGCAGTACTTC. Its translation: CASSLATPYEQYF.

Only a few counts were recorded for this clone. This chain uses TRBV6-6 with TRBJ1-5; 7 bases map to TRBD1. After removal of 6 bases from V and 6 bases from J, the junction contained 5 bases not matched to a gene. Germline V CDR1 and CDR2: MNHNY, SVGAGI (reference sequence). The CDR3 extends over 13 amino acids. The CDR3 loop is CASSGQVGQPQHF. CDR3 sequence (DNA): TGTGCCAGCAGCGGACAGGTGGGTCAGCCCCAGCATTTT.

There are a few counts of this clone. The rearrangement joins TRBV6-5 to TRBJ2-3; 7 positions agree with TRBD2. Germline CDR1 reads MNHEY; CDR2 reads SVGAGI. This CDR3 comprises 15 residues. The trim removed 4 bases at V and 5 bases at J, leaving 9 bases unmatched. The CDR3 protein is CASSLAGGRRDTQYF. The DNA for the CDR3 is TGTGCCAGCAGTTTAGCGGGTGGGAGGAGAGATACGCAGTATTTT.

The CDR3 spells CASSGSYEQYF. CDR3 nucleotide sequence: TGTGCCAGCAGCGGGTCCTACGAGCAGTACTTC. This chain joins TRBV6-6 and TRBJ2-7; D ambiguous. This CDR3 region has 11 residues. V lost 6 bases and J 1 base, leaving 4 bases between the germline ends. CDR1 and CDR2 (germline): MNHNY, SVGAGI (reference sequence).

This chain connects TRBV7-6 to TRBJ1-2; a possible D gene is TRBD1 (6 bases). CDR1 and CDR2 from the germline V gene are SGHVS and FNYEAQ. Trimming cost V 5 bases and J 2 bases, with 15 bases left between them. The CDR3 is made up of 15 amino acids. The CDR3 bases are TGTGCCAGCAGCCCAACAGGGCTTCTCAACTATGGCTACACCTTC. Amino acids: CASSPTGLLNYGYTF.

The table lists this clone with a few counts. The chain has TRBV5-1 and TRBJ2-5, with a weak D call TRBD2 (5 bases). The DNA matches TRBJ2-7 better at its end, which makes the J call doubtful. Germline CDR1 reads SGHRS; CDR2 reads YFSETQ. This CDR3 comprises 13 residues. The CDR3 here is CASSGGLLYEQYF. The CDR3 bases are TGCGCCAGCAGCGGCGGGTTACTCTACGAGCAGTACTTC.

This clone was counted many times. In DNA form, the CDR3 reads TGTGCCAGCAGCTTAGGTGCGGAGCGGGGCGATCGGTTCTTC. Its protein is CASSLGAERGDRFF. The chain couples TRBV7-2 to TRBJ2-1; TRBD2 matches at 7 bases. Germline V gene lookup returns CDR1 SGHTA and CDR2 FQGNSA. J gave up 15 bases and V 1 base, and 12 bases lay outside the gene matches. This CDR3 spans 14 amino acids.

The chain is built from TRBV18 and TRBJ1-1; D may be TRBD1 (6 bases). Germline V CDR1 and CDR2: KGHSH, LQKENI. The CDR3 length is 14 residues. Trimming took off 9 bases at V and 1 base at J, with 15 bases between the two ends. In DNA form, the CDR3 reads TGTGCCAGTAGGACCACAGGGTCGAACACTGAAGCTTTCTTT. Protein product: CASRTTGSNTEAFF.